The 17 T cell receptor beta chains given below trace back to one sample, sequenced in a study of vaccination effects on CD4 cells after COVID-19. Culture proceeded for about ten days, and CD4+ T cells were then isolated. This individual tested PCR-positive for SARS-CoV-2 infection between March and December 2020. Participants received two doses of either the BNT162b2 or mRNA-1273 vaccine. TCRdb keeps only in-frame clones here, not all; method: immunoSEQ multiplex PCR. The repertoire has about 44,000 clones, less than 85% of them found once; the top ten carry 3% to 4%. Which antigens these TCRs recognize remains unknown. Here the sequenced sample was CD4+ T cells from PBMCs cultured without peptide, taken after COVID-19 vaccination. The receptors were sampled from a human donor who had a prior SARS-CoV-2 infection.

The CDR3: CASSLGGTGGYNEQFF. The DNA for the CDR3 is TGTGCCAGCAGCTTAGGCGGGACAGGGGGCTACAATGAGCAGTTCTTC. The chain recombines TRBV11-3 with TRBJ2-1, with 11 bases identical to TRBD1. CDR1 SGHNT and CDR2 YENEEA come from the germline V gene. With V trimmed by 1 base and J by 3 bases, 2 bases remained unmatched. The CDR3 runs to 16 residues. Looking up the rest from reference TRBV11-3 and TRBJ2-1 gives the full variable domain: EAGVVQSPRYKIIEKKQPVAFWCNPISGHNTLYWYLQNLGQGPELLIRYENEEAVDDSQLPKDRFSAERLKGVDSTLKIQPAELGDSAVYLCASSLGGTGGYNEQFFGPGTRLTVL.

As DNA, the CDR3 is TGTGCCAGCACAAAAAAAGGCCCCCCCCCGACTAGCTCCCGACCCGCAGATACGCAGTATTTT. Translation gives CASTKKGPPPTSSRPADTQYF. V usage is TRBV2 and J usage is TRBJ2-3; 7 bases fit TRBD2. The CDR3 is made up of 21 amino acids. From germline, CDR1 is SNHLY and CDR2 FYNNEI. Unmatched junction bases numbered 29, after V lost 7 bases and J lost 4 bases.

The chain joins TRBV6-5 to TRBJ2-7; 8 nucleotides match TRBD1. Germline V gives CDR1 MNHEY, CDR2 SVGAGI. Trimming cost V 5 bases and J 5 bases; bases outside gene matches: 5. CDR3 length: 13 amino acids. This CDR3 reads CASSLTGENEQYF. In nucleotides, the CDR3 is TGTGCCAGCAGTCTGACAGGGGAGAACGAGCAGTACTTC.

The chain links TRBV13 to TRBJ2-3; tentatively, D is TRBD2 (6 bases). Germline CDR1 PRHDT, CDR2 FYEKMQ (reference sequence). The CDR3 contains 13 residues. Between the trimmed V and J ends, which lost 7 bases and 6 bases, there was a span of 14 bases. The CDR3: CASTFGGADTQYF. In DNA form, the CDR3 reads TGTGCCAGCACTTTCGGGGGAGCGGATACGCAGTATTTT.

The V and J genes are TRBV5-1 and TRBJ1-1; D gene uncertain. Germline CDR1 is SGHRS and CDR2 is YFSETQ. V was pared by 2 bases and J by 7 bases, with 9 bases between. There are 12 residues in the CDR3. CDR3 sequence reads: CASSLGSHEAFF. The CDR3 DNA follows: TGCGCCAGCAGCTTAGGGTCCCATGAAGCTTTCTTT.

The chain links TRBV30 to TRBJ2-7, with 9 bases identical to TRBD2. The length of the CDR3 is 14 residues. Germline assignment: CDR1 GTSNPN and CDR2 SVGIG (reference sequence). V gave up 2 bases and J gave up 7 bases; unmatched junction bases: 9. CDR3 residues: CAWSRRGGRREQYF. Here the CDR3 DNA reads TGTGCCTGGAGTCGGCGGGGGGGCCGAAGAGAGCAGTACTTC. The full variable domain, in which reference TRBV30 and TRBJ2-7 provide the parts outside the CDR3, is SQTIHQWPATLVQPVGSPLSLECTVEGTSNPNLYWYRQAAGRGLQLLFYSVGIGQISSEVPQNLSASRPQDRQFILSSKKLLLSDSGFYLCAWSRRGGRREQYFGPGTRLTVT.

CDR3 DNA: TGTGCCAGCAGCTTAGACTGGGACACAGATACGCAGTATTTT. Its translation: CASSLDWDTDTQYF. This rearrangement joins TRBV7-9 to TRBJ2-3; no firm D call. In germline, CDR1 is SEHNR, CDR2 FQNEAQ (reference sequence). V gave up 1 base and J gave up 2 bases, with 7 bases separating them. This CDR3 has 14 amino acids.

J is TRBJ2-1 and V is TRBV7-3, with 8 bases fitting TRBD2. From germline, CDR1 is SGHTA and CDR2 FQGTGA. The CDR3 loop spans 17 amino acids. J gave up 6 bases and V 2 bases, and 12 bases lay outside the gene matches. In DNA, the CDR3 is TGTGCCAGCAGCTTAGGACCCCGCGGGGGGCACTTCAATGAGCAGTTCTTC. Protein sequence: CASSLGPRGGHFNEQFF.

The rearrangement links TRBV6-1 to TRBJ2-5; D might be TRBD2 (5 bases). The germline V gene encodes CDR1 MNHNS and CDR2 SASEGT. With 2 bases removed from V and 5 bases from J, the gap between germline ends came to 9 bases. The CDR3 is made up of 13 amino acids. The CDR3: CASSETGGETQYF. The CDR3 nucleotides are TGTGCCAGCAGTGAAACCGGCGGGGAGACCCAGTACTTC.

The chain joins TRBV7-2 to TRBJ2-7; TRBD2 might be the D (5 bases). V was clipped by 2 bases and J by 2 bases, with 10 bases between them. CDR3 length equals 14 residues. Per germline, CDR1 SGHTA and CDR2 FQGNSA. CDR3 region: CASSLLGLAYEQYF. CDR3 nucleotides: TGTGCCAGCAGCTTACTTGGACTCGCCTACGAGCAGTACTTC.

The chain recombines TRBV6-6 with TRBJ2-1; D could derive from TRBD1 or TRBD2 (5 bases each). This CDR3 is built from 13 residues. Between the trimmed V and J ends, which lost 2 bases and 9 bases, there was a span of 11 bases. In germline, CDR1 is MNHNY, CDR2 SVGAGI (reference sequence). The CDR3 DNA reads as TGTGCCAGCAGTTACACGGGGCGGAGTGAGCAGTTCTTC. Protein product: CASSYTGRSEQFF.

The rearrangement links TRBV15 to TRBJ1-1; D gene uncertain. Germline assignment: CDR1 LNHNV and CDR2 YYDKDF (reference sequence). This CDR3 region has 16 residues. V was cut by 0 bases and J by 7 bases, with 18 bases left in between. The CDR3: CATSRDSPIVGDEAFF. The CDR3 nucleotides read TGTGCCACCAGCAGAGATTCACCCATTGTGGGAGATGAAGCTTTCTTT.

The rearrangement links TRBV25-1 to TRBJ1-2; D is possibly TRBD1 (5 bases). The V and J ends lost 1 base and 1 base respectively, with 16 bases between them. CDR1 is MGHDK and CDR2 is SYGVNS in the germline V gene. CDR3 length: 17 amino acids. Written as DNA, the CDR3 is TGTGCCAGCAGTGAATTTGATCTGATGACAGTTAACTATGGCTACACCTTC. Translation: CASSEFDLMTVNYGYTF.

The gene calls are TRBV7-9 and TRBJ1-4, with D possibly being TRBD1 (6 bases). V was cut by 5 bases and J by 1 base, with 17 bases left in between. Germline lookup yields CDR1 SEHNR and CDR2 FQNEAQ (reference sequence). This CDR3 spans 17 amino acids. The CDR3 coding sequence is TGTGCCAGCAGCCCAGAGCGGGGGCGGAAAACTAATGAAAAACTGTTTTTT. Translation: CASSPERGRKTNEKLFF.

V usage is TRBV5-4 and J usage is TRBJ1-1, with a tentative D call TRBD1 (6 bases). The CDR3 contains 15 residues. The V gene's germline CDR1 is SGHNT and CDR2 YYREEE (reference sequence). Trimming shortened V by 4 bases and J by 1 base, and 14 bases separated the two germline ends. The CDR3 spells CASSARGIGNTEAFF. The CDR3 DNA sequence: TGTGCCAGCAGCGCAAGGGGGATTGGGAACACTGAAGCTTTCTTT. The full variable domain, in which reference TRBV5-4 and TRBJ1-1 provide the parts outside the CDR3, is ETGVTQSPTHLIKTRGQQVTLRCSSQSGHNTVSWYQQALGQGPQFIFQYYREEENGRGNFPPRFSGLQFPNYSSELNVNALELDDSALYLCASSARGIGNTEAFFGQGTRLTVV.

The chain combines TRBV23-1 with TRBJ2-1; the D gene is possibly TRBD1 (6 bases). TRBV23-1 is an ORF, with its function uncertain. V lost 1 base, J lost 7 bases, and 14 bases lay in between. This CDR3 is 15 amino acids long. CDR3 amino acids: CASSQCLSRGNEQFF. The CDR3 DNA sequence: TGCGCCAGCAGTCAATGTTTATCCAGGGGAAATGAGCAGTTCTTC.

In this sample, this clone turned up a few times. The gene calls are TRBV6-2 or TRBV6-3 and TRBJ1-2; a possible D gene is TRBD1 (5 bases). CDR3 size: 13 residues. CDR1 is MNHEY and CDR2 is SVGEGT in the germline V gene. V lost 5 bases to trimming and J lost 4 bases, with 11 bases between them. The CDR3 DNA is TGTGCCAGCAGTCCAGAAGGGGTCTATGGCTACACCTTC. This codes for CASSPEGVYGYTF.